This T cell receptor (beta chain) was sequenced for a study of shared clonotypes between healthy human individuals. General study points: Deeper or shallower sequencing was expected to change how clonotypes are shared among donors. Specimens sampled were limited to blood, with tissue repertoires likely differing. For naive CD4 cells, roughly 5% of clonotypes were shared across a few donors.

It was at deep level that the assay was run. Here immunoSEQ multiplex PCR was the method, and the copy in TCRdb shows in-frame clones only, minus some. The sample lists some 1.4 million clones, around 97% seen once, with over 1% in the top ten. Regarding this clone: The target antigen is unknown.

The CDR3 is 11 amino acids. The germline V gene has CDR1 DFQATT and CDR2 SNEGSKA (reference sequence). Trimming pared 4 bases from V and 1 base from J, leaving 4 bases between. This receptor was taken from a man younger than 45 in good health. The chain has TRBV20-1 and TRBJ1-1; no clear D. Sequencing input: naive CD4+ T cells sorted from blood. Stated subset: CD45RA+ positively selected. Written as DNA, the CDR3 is TGCAGTGCTAACGAGAACACTGAAGCTTTCTTT. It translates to CSANENTEAFF.